A selection of T cell receptor beta chains follows, all from one sample in a study of cytomegalovirus exposure and HLA in healthy donors. Libraries were prepared by immunoSEQ multiplex PCR; TCRdb keeps only in-frame clonotypes and omits some of them. This table holds a few hundred thousand clones, more than 80% found once. The sample comprised PBMCs. These receptors all come from a woman aged 18 to 35 in good health and CMV-seronegative. Each CDR3 is given with its conserved first and last residue. Each record gives: V gene, D gene, CDR3 length, clone size, J gene, CDR3 protein, CDR3 DNA. D genes are given only for firm matches. Where a row states a size, it is once, few, many or the class of an expanded clone; other rows omit it.

TRBV5-5	NA	14	NA	TRBJ1-1	CASSFQSVAIEAFF	TGTGCCAGCAGCTTTCAAAGCGTAGCGATCGAAGCTTTCTTT
TRBV25-1	NA	18	NA	TRBJ2-6	CASSDSDSLYSGANVLTF	TGTGCCAGCAGTGATTCTGACAGCCTATACTCTGGGGCCAACGTCCTGACTTTC
TRBV9	NA	16	NA	TRBJ2-1	CASSVVGSGAYNEQFF	TGTGCCAGCAGCGTAGTAGGTAGCGGCGCCTACAATGAGCAGTTCTTC
TRBV28	NA	16	NA	TRBJ2-1	CASSFGIGSLNNEQFF	TGTGCCAGCAGTTTTGGCATAGGGAGTCTTAACAATGAGCAGTTCTTC
TRBV7-3	NA	13	NA	TRBJ2-1	CASSLFPQDEQFF	TGTGCCAGCAGCTTATTCCCACAGGATGAGCAGTTCTTC
TRBV4-1	TRBD2	20	NA	TRBJ2-2	CASSQLAGTSGRPDTGELFF	TGCGCCAGCAGCCAACTAGCCGGGACTAGCGGGAGACCGGACACCGGGGAGCTGTTTTTT
TRBV9	NA	15	once	TRBJ2-2	CASSKGTSVTGELFF	TGTGCCAGCAGTAAAGGGACAAGTGTTACCGGGGAGCTGTTTTTT
TRBV2	TRBD1	13	few	TRBJ2-1	CASSEGTGNEQFF	TGTGCCAGCAGTGAGGGGACAGGCAATGAGCAGTTCTTC
TRBV7-9	TRBD1	14	NA	TRBJ1-5	CASSLGQGDQPQHF	TGTGCCAGCAGCTTAGGACAGGGCGATCAGCCCCAGCATTTT
TRBV5-1	TRBD1	16	NA	TRBJ1-2	CASSLMTGGEVYGYTF	TGCGCCAGCAGCTTAATGACAGGGGGCGAGGTCTATGGCTACACCTTC
TRBV27	TRBD1	15	NA	TRBJ1-2	CASSRGQDTLFGYTF	TGTGCCAGCAGTAGGGGACAGGATACTTTATTTGGCTACACCTTC
TRBV7-6	TRBD1	16	NA	TRBJ1-5	CASSQGTGGSNQPQHF	TGTGCCAGCAGCCAAGGGACAGGGGGGAGCAATCAGCCCCAGCATTTT
TRBV5-1	NA	14	NA	TRBJ1-1	CASSLGRGNTEAFF	TGCGCCAGCAGCTTGGGCAGGGGGAACACTGAAGCTTTCTTT
TRBV7-8	TRBD1	18	many	TRBJ1-5	CASSSGTGTTLSNQPQHF	TGTGCCAGCAGCTCCGGGACAGGGACCACTCTGAGCAATCAGCCCCAGCATTTT
TRBV25-1	NA	13	NA	TRBJ2-5	CASSESGQETQYF	TGTGCCAGCAGTGAAAGCGGGCAAGAGACCCAGTACTTC
TRBV6-5	NA	16	NA	TRBJ2-5	CASSYSGPRTWETQYF	TGTGCCAGCAGTTACTCTGGCCCCCGAACGTGGGAGACCCAGTACTTC
TRBV29-1	TRBD1	14	NA	TRBJ1-4	CSVEVDRGSEKLFF	TGCAGCGTTGAAGTCGACAGGGGGAGTGAAAAACTGTTTTTT
TRBV18	NA	14	NA	TRBJ2-1	CASSPNANPNEQFF	TGTGCCAGCTCACCAAATGCGAACCCCAATGAGCAGTTCTTC
TRBV27	NA	12	NA	TRBJ2-1	CASSSRYNEQFF	TGTGCCAGCAGTTCGAGATACAATGAGCAGTTCTTC
TRBV5-1	NA	16	NA	TRBJ2-6	CASSLGPGSGANVLTF	TGCGCCAGCAGCTTGGGCCCCGGCTCTGGGGCCAACGTCCTGACTTTC
TRBV18	TRBD2	15	NA	TRBJ2-3	CASSPPVSGSDTQYF	TGTGCCAGCTCACCACCGGTCAGCGGGAGCGATACGCAGTATTTT
TRBV28	TRBD2	14	NA	TRBJ2-7	CASSFLAGVGEQYF	TGTGCCAGCAGTTTCCTTGCGGGAGTGGGTGAGCAGTACTTC
TRBV2	TRBD2	15	NA	TRBJ2-1	CASSEQLAGYNEQFF	TGTGCCAGCAGTGAACAACTAGCGGGGTACAATGAGCAGTTCTTC
TRBV7-6	NA	14	many	TRBJ2-7	CASSLGQGTYEQYF	TGTGCCAGCAGCTTAGGGCAGGGTACCTACGAGCAGTACTTC
TRBV9	NA	17	NA	TRBJ2-1	CASSQSSGGITYNEQFF	TGTGCCAGCAGTCAGTCGAGCGGCGGAATTACCTACAATGAGCAGTTCTTC
TRBV28	TRBD1	14	NA	TRBJ2-7	CASSGTGRGGEQYF	TGTGCCAGCAGTGGGACAGGGCGAGGGGGCGAGCAGTACTTC
TRBV10-3	TRBD2	20	NA	TRBJ2-2	CAISESPGLAGKLNTGELFF	TGTGCCATCAGTGAGTCGCCGGGACTAGCGGGAAAACTTAACACCGGGGAGCTGTTTTTT
TRBV9	TRBD2	17	NA	TRBJ2-2	CASSSTPGLASTGELFF	TGTGCCAGCAGCTCAACCCCGGGACTAGCGAGTACCGGGGAGCTGTTTTTT
TRBV27	NA	16	NA	TRBJ2-7	CASSLSVGGSSYEQYF	TGTGCCAGCAGTTTAAGTGTGGGGGGATCGTCCTACGAGCAGTACTTC
TRBV6-6	TRBD2	15	NA	TRBJ2-3	CASSYGRELADTQYF	TGTGCCAGCAGTTACGGGCGGGAGCTTGCAGATACGCAGTATTTT
TRBV13	TRBD2	15	NA	TRBJ2-1	CASSSGGGGSNEQFF	TGTGCCAGCAGCTCTGGCGGGGGGGGAAGCAATGAGCAGTTCTTC
TRBV6-6	TRBD1	15	NA	TRBJ2-7	CASSYWTGSGDEQYF	TGTGCCAGCAGTTACTGGACAGGGAGTGGTGACGAGCAGTACTTC
TRBV19	TRBD1	17	NA	TRBJ1-2	CASTPNAGTGSLSGYTF	TGTGCCAGTACCCCAAATGCCGGGACAGGGAGTTTATCTGGCTACACCTTC
TRBV27	TRBD1	13	NA	TRBJ1-5	CASSRRGNQPQHF	TGTGCCAGCAGCCGCAGGGGGAATCAGCCCCAGCATTTT
TRBV19	TRBD2	17	NA	TRBJ2-2	CASSRGTSGTNTGELFF	TGTGCCAGTAGTAGGGGCACTAGCGGAACGAACACCGGGGAGCTGTTTTTT
TRBV25-1	NA	11	NA	TRBJ1-1	CASSADTEAFF	TGTGCCAGCAGTGCCGACACTGAAGCTTTCTTT
TRBV9	NA	17	NA	TRBJ1-3	CASSVVPADKTGNTIYF	TGTGCCAGCAGCGTAGTCCCGGCGGACAAGACTGGAAACACCATATATTTT
TRBV25-1	TRBD2	16	NA	TRBJ2-1	CASSDPGTSGRDEQFF	TGTGCCAGCAGTGATCCCGGGACTAGCGGGAGGGACGAGCAGTTCTTC
TRBV11-2	NA	13	once	TRBJ2-7	CASSLEQSYEQYF	TGTGCCAGCAGCTTAGAACAGTCCTACGAGCAGTACTTC
TRBV27	TRBD1	19	NA	TRBJ1-4	CASSSGTGPTPELNEKLFF	TGTGCCAGCAGTTCGGGGACAGGGCCCACCCCAGAGCTTAATGAAAAACTGTTTTTT
TRBV7-2	NA	15	NA	TRBJ2-1	CASSVQLVGSGEQFF	TGTGCCAGCAGCGTTCAACTAGTAGGGAGCGGTGAGCAGTTCTTC
TRBV19	TRBD1	15	NA	TRBJ1-5	CASSNDREGVQPQHF	TGTGCCAGTAGTAACGACAGGGAAGGGGTCCAGCCCCAGCATTTT
TRBV5-1	NA	15	NA	TRBJ1-3	CASSSLPGTGNTIYF	TGCGCCAGCAGCTCCCTACCAGGGACTGGAAACACCATATATTTT
TRBV6-5	NA	14	NA	TRBJ2-2	CASSSNRDTGELFF	TGTGCCAGCAGCTCGAACAGGGACACCGGGGAGCTGTTTTTT
TRBV28	TRBD2	17	NA	TRBJ2-1	CASSSAGTSGSIDEQFF	TGTGCCAGCAGCTCCGCCGGGACTAGCGGGAGTATAGATGAGCAGTTCTTC
TRBV11-2	TRBD2	14	NA	TRBJ2-1	CASSLAGGHNEQFF	TGTGCCAGCAGCTTAGCGGGAGGGCACAATGAGCAGTTCTTC
TRBV5-4	TRBD2	14	NA	TRBJ2-7	CASREGLTSYEQYF	TGTGCCAGCAGGGAGGGACTAACTTCCTACGAGCAGTACTTC
TRBV9	TRBD2	15	NA	TRBJ2-1	CASSARLAGYNEQFF	TGTGCCAGCAGCGCCCGACTAGCGGGATACAATGAGCAGTTCTTC
TRBV11-3	TRBD2	15	NA	TRBJ2-7	CASSLGASGVYEQYF	TGTGCCAGCAGCTTAGGGGCTAGCGGAGTCTACGAGCAGTACTTC
TRBV11-1	TRBD1	12	NA	TRBJ2-7	CASSSTGHEQYF	TGTGCCAGCAGCTCGACAGGGCACGAGCAGTACTTC
TRBV4-1	TRBD2	17	NA	TRBJ2-7	CASSLPRTSGSAYEQYF	TGCGCCAGCAGCCTGCCCAGGACTAGCGGGAGTGCCTACGAGCAGTACTTC
TRBV7-9	TRBD1	14	NA	TRBJ1-2	CASSLVGGSWGYTF	TGTGCCAGCAGCTTAGTAGGGGGCAGTTGGGGCTACACCTTC
TRBV5-8	NA	12	NA	TRBJ2-7	CASSKETEEQYF	TGTGCCAGCAGCAAGGAAACGGAGGAGCAGTACTTC